This T cell receptor beta chain comes out of a study of cytomegalovirus exposure and HLA in healthy donors. The protocol was immunoSEQ multiplex PCR, while the TCRdb copy is restricted to in-frame clones and leaves out a portion. Of tens of thousands of clones in the sample, under 95% are singletons; the top ten hold 1.1%. Separate from the 666-subject first cohort, the approximately 120-subject validation cohort was the one that the donors belonged to. Germline lookup yields CDR1 MNHEY and CDR2 SVGAGI. The J segment lost 3 bases and the V segment lost 4 bases, leaving 6 bases of the junction unmatched. The CDR3 has 14 amino acids.

The chain employs TRBV6-5 and TRBJ2-7, with 7 positions matching TRBD1. Sequencing was performed on PBMCs. The source is a woman aged 25 to 39 in good health and CMV-seropositive. CDR3 residues: CASSSVDRFYEQYF. The CDR3 DNA sequence: TGTGCCAGCAGTTCGGTGGACAGGTTCTACGAGCAGTACTTC.